The sequence of this T cell receptor (beta chain) was determined in a study of identical twins. Findings of the study overall: Out-of-frame beta chain sequences displayed weaker excess sharing between twins. Fewer insertions marked abundant cord blood beta clonotypes; young adult naive trended weakly, memory not at all. The study reached conclusions through statistical analysis that was cross-sectional, not following the same donors.

A universal primer site was incorporated via template switching, and the cDNA contained unique molecular identifiers. In TCRdb, the 5' RACE reads were re-called with MiXCR into one record per CDR3 protein. This sample has 200,000 to 250,000 distinct CDR3 sequences, with around 7% found just once. The V and J ends lost 8 bases and 1 base, in that order; junction bases with no gene match: 4. This CDR3 is 13 amino acids long. Germline values: CDR1 WSHSY, CDR2 SAAADI. This clonotype has only a few counts. Its antigen is not known. The data were also submitted as part of a second study, on yellow fever vaccine responses in identical twins.

The chain joins TRBV10-2 to TRBJ1-1, with 7 bases fitting TRBD1. Sequencing input: memory (CD45RO+) T cells sorted from blood. This TCR came from a young woman in good health. The CDR3 spells CASQDRENTEAFF. CDR3 DNA sequence: TGCGCCAGCCAAGACAGGGAGAACACTGAAGCTTTCTTT.